The 4 T cell receptor beta chains given below trace back to one sample, sequenced in a study of T cell responses to AZD1222 COVID-19 vaccine. Clones were read by immunoSEQ multiplex PCR, and TCRdb kept only the in-frame ones, dropping some. The data show roughly 77,000 clones, over 75% seen once. This material consisted of peripheral blood, taken 28 days after the second AZD1222 dose. The receptors stem from an adult who received the AZD1222 COVID-19 vaccine.

The CDR3 loop is CASSWDLRGGTEAFF. The CDR3, as DNA: TGTGCCAGCAGCTGGGACCTGAGGGGGGGAACTGAAGCTTTCTTT. V usage is TRBV7-9 and J usage is TRBJ1-1; D is perhaps TRBD1 (6 bases). The CDR3 extends over 15 amino acids. Germline lookup yields CDR1 SEHNR and CDR2 FQNEAQ (reference sequence). The V gene lost 4 bases and the J gene lost 5 bases, with 17 bases spanning the gap.

This clone was recorded only once. The V and J genes are TRBV6-1 and TRBJ1-2; D perhaps matches TRBD1 (5 bases). The V end lost 3 bases, the J end lost 8 bases, and 16 bases lay between the germline ends. This CDR3 region has 14 residues. Germline lookup yields CDR1 MNHNS and CDR2 SASEGT. The CDR3 loop reads CASSDPGRVRGYTF. In nucleotides, the CDR3 is TGTGCCAGCAGTGATCCCGGCAGGGTTCGCGGCTACACCTTC.

This clone was counted a single time. The genes are TRBV24-1 and TRBJ2-5, with 11 bases that match TRBD1. This CDR3 spans 16 amino acids. Germline values: CDR1 KGHDR, CDR2 SFDVKD. Trimming took 3 bases from V and 4 from J; bases not matched to a gene: 6. The CDR3 region has the DNA TGTGCCACCAGTGATAGGGCGGGACAGGGGGGAGAGACCCAGTACTTC. Amino acid sequence: CATSDRAGQGGETQYF.

The chain uses TRBV11-3 and TRBJ1-2; the D is unclear. Trimming took off 3 bases at V and 6 bases at J, with 11 bases between the two ends. The germline V gene encodes CDR1 SGHNT and CDR2 YENEEA. The CDR3 runs to 13 residues. In DNA form, the CDR3 reads TGTGCCAGCAGCTTGGGCTGGGATAATGGCTACACCTTC. Translation: CASSLGWDNGYTF. The variable domain in full, with the rest retrieved from reference TRBV11-3 and TRBJ1-2, is EAGVVQSPRYKIIEKKQPVAFWCNPISGHNTLYWYLQNLGQGPELLIRYENEEAVDDSQLPKDRFSAERLKGVDSTLKIQPAELGDSAVYLCASSLGWDNGYTFGSGTRLTVV.